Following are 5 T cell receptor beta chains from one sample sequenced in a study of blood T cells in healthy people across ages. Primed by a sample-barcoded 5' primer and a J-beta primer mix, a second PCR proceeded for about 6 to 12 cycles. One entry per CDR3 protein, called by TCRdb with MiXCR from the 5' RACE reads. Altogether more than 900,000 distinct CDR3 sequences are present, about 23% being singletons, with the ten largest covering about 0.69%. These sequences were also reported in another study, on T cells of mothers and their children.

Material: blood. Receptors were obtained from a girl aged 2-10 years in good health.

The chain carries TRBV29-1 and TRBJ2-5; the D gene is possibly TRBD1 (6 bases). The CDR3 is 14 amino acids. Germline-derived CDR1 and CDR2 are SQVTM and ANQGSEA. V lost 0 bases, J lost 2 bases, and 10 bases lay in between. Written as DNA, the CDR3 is TGCAGCGTTGAAGACTTAGGACAGCAAGAGACCCAGTACTTC. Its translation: CSVEDLGQQETQYF.

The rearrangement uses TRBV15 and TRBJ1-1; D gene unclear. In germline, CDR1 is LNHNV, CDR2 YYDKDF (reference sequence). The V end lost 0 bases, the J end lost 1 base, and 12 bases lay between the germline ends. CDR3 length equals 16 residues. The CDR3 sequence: CATSRDPSRRNTEAFF. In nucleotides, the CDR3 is TGTGCCACCAGCAGAGATCCGTCTCGCCGGAACACTGAAGCTTTCTTT.

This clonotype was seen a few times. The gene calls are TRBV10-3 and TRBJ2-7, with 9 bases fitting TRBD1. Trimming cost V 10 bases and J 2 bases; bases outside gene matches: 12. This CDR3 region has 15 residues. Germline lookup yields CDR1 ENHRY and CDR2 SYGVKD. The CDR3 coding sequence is TGTGCCAACGGTGCGGAGGGACAGGGACCCTACGAGCAGTACTTC. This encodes CANGAEGQGPYEQYF.

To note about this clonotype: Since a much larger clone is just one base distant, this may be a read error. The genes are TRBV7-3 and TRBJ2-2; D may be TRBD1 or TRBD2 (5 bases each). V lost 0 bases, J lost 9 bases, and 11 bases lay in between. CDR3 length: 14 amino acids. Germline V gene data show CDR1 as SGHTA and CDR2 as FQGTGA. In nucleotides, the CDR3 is TGTGCCAGCAGCTTAACAGCAGGGACCAGGGAGCTGTTTTTT. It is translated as CASSLTAGTRELFF.

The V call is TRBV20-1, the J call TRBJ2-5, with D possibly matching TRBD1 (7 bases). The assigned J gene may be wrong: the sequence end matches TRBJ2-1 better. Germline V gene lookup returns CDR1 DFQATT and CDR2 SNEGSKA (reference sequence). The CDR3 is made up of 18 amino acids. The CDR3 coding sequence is TGCAGTGCTAGAACCAGGGGGATGCGGGACACGGGGTATAATGAGCAGTTCTTC. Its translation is CSARTRGMRDTGYNEQFF.